This T cell receptor beta chain was sequenced for a study of cytomegalovirus exposure and HLA in healthy donors (TCRdb year 2017). Looking at the study overall: An earlier analysis of 550 to 700 of the donors reported 250 to 300 Gb of sequence data and roughly 100 million unique TCR beta sequences from about 200 million T cells. An earlier analysis of approximately 640 of the donors applied high-throughput TCR beta sequencing to assess whether each TCR beta V gene segment acted as functional or pseudogenic. The number of donors typed differed by locus, with roughly 629-640 for A, B, C, DRB1 and DQB1, 522 for DQA1, about 610 for DPA1, and some 440 for DPB1. The study combined high-throughput TCR immunosequencing, statistical association of individual TCRs with disease status, and machine learning to predict cytomegalovirus infection status. To study patterns of TCR occurrence, a later analysis re-analyzed previously published TCR beta repertoires from several hundred donors and added high-resolution HLA genotyping. In addition to the first cohort of 666 subjects, a separate validation cohort of under 150 different subjects was used. Rather than using new phenotypic data, the later analysis identified candidate immune exposures from TCR beta sequences and from how often those sequences occurred across donors. The study used immunosequencing to profile the T cell repertoires of 666 subjects and linked those repertoires to cytomegalovirus serostatus. Class I and class II HLA loci were covered by the typing at four-digit resolution. Among some 400 genotyped donors of the cohort, an average of approximately 200,000 unique TCR beta nucleotide sequences was sequenced per donor, of which about 20% were non-productive. The study aimed to test whether signatures of past pathogen exposure could be identified by cataloging public T cell receptors. Approximately 300 gigabases of sequencing data and approximately 80 million unique TCR sequences were included in an early release covering roughly 600 HLA-typed donors. In a later genetic analysis, genome-wide SNP genotypes for 398 of the 666 donors were used, and that subset was treated as a discovery cohort. Several DR-DQ haplotypes were handled as single units for association and clustering because linkage in the cohort was strong. Alongside the repertoire data, information on donor age, sex, ethnicity and CMV serostatus was compiled. Of the roughly 400 genotyped donors, 80% to 90% were placed in the genetic ancestry cluster associated with self-reported Caucasian donors. Every discovery cohort repertoire had been produced on one sequencing platform. Points the paper makes about the study in general: At a false discovery rate of 0.05, a later analysis linked around 17,000 TCR beta sequences to specific HLA alleles. A cluster of highly shared sequence variants was judged likely to be a technical artifact of the sequencing pipeline. The authors suggested that the approach could potentially be generalized to other disease states and immunological phenotypes. An association between a missense DCLRE1C variant and V-gene and J-gene trimming of TCR beta chains was found in a later genetic analysis and replicated in an independent cohort. When HLA alleles, especially DR and DQ, strongly co-occurred, TCR associations were difficult to assign to individual alleles. A later genetic analysis reported fewer N-insertions in productive TCRs among donors in an Asian-associated ancestry cluster than the roughly 620-donor mean. Roughly uniform sequencing depth across donors was assumed in presence/absence analyses, although this assumption may not hold. In the study, some 160 TCR beta chains were listed as associated with cytomegalovirus. Three of the identified cytomegalovirus-associated TCR beta chains were confirmed in vitro to be specific for cytomegalovirus antigens. Because the 87-base-pair reads could not distinguish some IMGT-functional V segments, including TRBV6-2 and TRBV6-3, those segments were excluded. Because some donors lacked HLA typing at each locus, the association tests relied only on the typed subset. Some 16 rarely observed V segments, including chromosome 9 orphons, were excluded from the earlier analysis of approximately 500 of the donors because counts were too low. A further reported finding was that TCR beta sequences accurately predicted the HLA-A and HLA-B alleles for most subjects in the first cohort. According to a later analysis, parvovirus B19, influenza, CMV and Epstein-Barr virus appeared linked to several top co-occurrence clusters. According to a later analysis, TCR association rates differed among HLA loci, with DRB1 alleles showing the most associated TCRs and HLA-C alleles showing the fewest. Correlated functional status among segregating V segments might be attributable to linkage disequilibrium, but an unknown experimental factor could not be ruled out. Most TCR sequences were seen in very few donors, while some public TCRs were found in many individuals. The only immune exposure information available for the cohort was CMV serostatus. Cytomegalovirus status was reported to be diagnosed by the classifier with high specificity and sensitivity in both the original and validation cohorts. In a later analysis, HLA-associated TCR beta chains showed more clonal expansion and lower generation probabilities than non-associated chains that were equally common. An earlier analysis of roughly 570 of the donors showed that most TCR beta V segments appeared in productive rearrangements either about 87% or about 30% of the time, which broadly matched IMGT annotations. This cohort had only TCR beta chains sequenced, and the lack of alpha or paired-chain data limited which features could be detected. Most CMV-associated TCR beta chains appeared to be HLA-restricted in a later analysis, and the HLA associations seemed to be driven largely by CMV exposure.

The method was the immunoSEQ multiplex PCR assay. For the multiplex PCR, a mixture combining 60 forward primers for TCR Vbeta segments and 13 reverse primers for TCR Jbeta segments was used. The CDR3 region of rearranged TCR beta genes was amplified from genomic DNA with a multiplex PCR assay. The Illumina HiSeq System was used to sequence the amplified TCR beta libraries as 87-base-pair reads. In the authors' own workflow: In a later analysis, some 80 million unique TCR beta chains were counted across the roughly 700 repertoires, and roughly 9.9 million of these chains were shared by at least two donors. A nearest-neighbor algorithm error-corrected the raw reads and collapsed the reads into unique sequences, merging closely related sequences to remove PCR and sequencing errors. CDR3 sequences were aligned to IMGT reference sequences to assign V, D and J gene segments. For a sequence to be retained, a match of at least six nucleotides to both a V gene segment and a J gene segment was required. A rearrangement counted as productive if the CDR3 had no stop codons and remained in frame with V and J, and every other rearrangement counted as non-productive. CDR3 was defined by IMGT convention, running from the second conserved V-encoded cysteine to the conserved J-encoded phenylalanine. The earlier analysis of roughly 590 of the donors excluded any sequence lacking an unambiguous match to a single V gene segment. In an earlier analysis of several hundred of the donors, V segments were called functional above 56.7% productive rearrangements and were called segregating when the between-donor standard deviation exceeded 5%. To diagnose cytomegalovirus status from the catalog of TCR beta chain sequences, a statistical classification framework was built. In a later analysis, TCR nucleotide sequences were compared against IMGT/GENE-DB human TR gene sequences so that V and J genes could be assigned. A later analysis assigned CDR3 sequences and most-parsimonious VDJ recombination scenarios with the TCRdist pipeline. A later analysis defined each TCR beta chain by its CDR3 amino acid sequence plus V-gene family, and excluded reads lacking a unique V-gene family. To address suspected cross-contamination and a sequencing artifact, a later analysis removed approximately 590 highly shared, low-generation-probability nucleotide sequences. In a later analysis, a clonal expansion index for each public chain was calculated from normalized within-repertoire ranks of inferred template counts. Generation probabilities in a later analysis came from a VDJ recombination model fitted to out-of-frame rearrangements, and those results were checked against IGoR. A later analysis scored TCR-TCR, TCR-HLA and TCR-CMV co-occurrence with hypergeometric tests, applying a repertoire-size bias correction to TCR pairs. In a later analysis, false discovery rates were estimated by permuting HLA or CMV assignments 20 times. A later analysis grouped co-occurring TCRs with DBSCAN, adding TCRdist sequence similarity when clustering within HLA-allele-positive subsets. Co-occurrence clustering excluded repertoires with fewer than 30,000 or more than 120,000 public chains, plus five with anomalous nucleotide sharing. TCRdb holds this immuneACCESS table with in-frame rearrangements only. Some clones are missing; in checked studies, unresolved V genes explain under half, and the rest has no known cause. V and J calls and clone size come straight from that table; D and trimming were deduced from the DNA. This sample's table carries some 120,000 clones. Together, the top ten hold approximately 6.2% of the sample.

Comment on this clone: Its antigen is still unknown.

The cohort was made up of 666 healthy bone marrow donors. At the time of sampling, every cohort member was nominally healthy, though immune exposures that went unrecorded were likely present. The donor tested CMV seropositive, placing the donor among the 289 seropositive members of the cohort. A peripheral blood sample was provided by each donor, and peripheral blood mononuclear cells were used for TCR beta sequencing. The Qiagen DNeasy Blood Extraction Kit was used to extract genomic DNA from the blood cell samples. The CDR3 numbers 14 residues from cysteine through phenylalanine. Kept here is only the CDR3 DNA, which spans 42 bases and is read in frame from base 1. Germline trimming: 3 bases from V, 9 bases from J; junction bases outside gene matches: 2. CDR1 and CDR2 were assigned from the germline V gene as KGHSH and LQKENI.

Sequencing was performed on PBMCs. This TCR was recovered from a man in his forties in good health and CMV-seropositive. The chain is assembled from TRBV18 and TRBJ2-1; 13 of the junction bases match TRBD2. The nucleotide sequence reads as follows: TGTGCCAGCTCACCCGGACTAGCGGGAGTTGAGCAGTTCTTC. Its protein is CASSPGLAGVEQFF.